The 21 T cell receptor beta chains reported below all come from one sample, sequenced in a study of identifying expanded T cells in peripheral blood. Profiled with immunoSEQ multiplex PCR; TCRdb holds only in-frame clones, not every one. The data hold fewer than 80,000 clones, with about 83% observed a single time. The sample consisted of blood. These receptor sequences come from a person between 18 and 75 years old in good health.

The V gene is TRBV2, the J gene TRBJ1-1; 7 nucleotides agree with TRBD1. This CDR3 has 14 amino acids. V lost 5 bases, J lost 1 base, and 4 bases stayed unmatched. The germline gives CDR1 SNHLY, CDR2 FYNNEI. As DNA, the CDR3 is TGTGCCAGCAGTCAGGGGGGTGGGAACACTGAAGCTTTCTTT. This sequence encodes CASSQGGGNTEAFF.

The CDR3 spells CASSVALGSSYEQYF. The CDR3 region has the DNA TGTGCCAGCAGCGTAGCCCTCGGGAGCTCCTACGAGCAGTACTTC. This chain connects TRBV9 to TRBJ2-7, with D maybe TRBD2 (6 bases). Trimming stripped 0 bases from V and 0 bases from J, with 10 bases between. Germline V gene sequence: CDR1 SGDLS, CDR2 YYNGEE. The CDR3 loop spans 15 amino acids.

The chain carries TRBV5-6 and TRBJ1-6; no clear D gene. The CDR3 sequence is 16 residues long. Germline CDR1 and CDR2: SGHDT and YYEEEE. Trimming left V 4 bases short and J 0 bases short, with 11 bases between. In DNA form, the CDR3 reads TGTGCCAGCAGCGTGGACTTAAGCTCCTATAATTCACCCCTCCACTTT. As protein: CASSVDLSSYNSPLHF.

The rearrangement links TRBV7-6 to TRBJ1-1; the match to TRBD1 covers 8 bases. The junction had 9 bases not matched to a gene; V was cut back by 5 bases and J by 1 base. The CDR3 is 16 amino acids. Germline assignment: CDR1 SGHVS and CDR2 FNYEAQ. In DNA, the CDR3 is TGTGCCAGCAGCCGCACCGGGACAGGATCGAACACTGAAGCTTTCTTT. Its translation: CASSRTGTGSNTEAFF.

The V and J genes are TRBV5-1 and TRBJ1-2, with D unresolved. Trimming stripped 4 bases from V and 2 bases from J, with 9 bases between. Germline loops: CDR1 SGHRS, CDR2 YFSETQ. This CDR3 has 13 residues. This CDR3 is CASSVAENYGYTF. CDR3 bases: TGCGCCAGCAGCGTGGCGGAGAACTATGGCTACACCTTC.

The chain recombines TRBV2 with TRBJ1-4; D call uncertain. This CDR3 is built from 15 residues. Germline CDR1 and CDR2: SNHLY and FYNNEI. The V and J ends lost 5 bases and 0 bases respectively, with 10 bases between them. CDR3 region: CASSYGRTTNEKLFF. CDR3 bases: TGTGCCAGCAGTTACGGAAGGACAACTAATGAAAAACTGTTTTTT.

This clone was picked up a small number of times. V and J are TRBV7-9 and TRBJ1-6; TRBD1 matches at 9 bases. J lost 4 bases, V lost 7 bases, and 5 bases had no gene match. Germline-derived CDR1 and CDR2 are SEHNR and FQNEAQ (reference sequence). This CDR3 spans 15 amino acids. CDR3 protein: CASKGTGLYNSPLHF. DNA of the CDR3: TGTGCCAGCAAGGGGACAGGGCTTTATAATTCACCCCTCCACTTT.

This sequence joins TRBV7-2 and TRBJ2-7; TRBD2 matches at 10 bases. CDR1 is SGHTA and CDR2 is FQGNSA in the germline V gene. V lost 4 bases, J lost 6 bases, and 12 bases stayed unmatched. The CDR3 is 16 amino acids. CDR3 in amino acids: CASSSFAGLAPPEQYF. The CDR3 bases are TGTGCCAGCAGCTCTTTTGCGGGACTAGCGCCACCCGAGCAGTACTTC. Full variable domain (remainder filled in from reference TRBV7-2 and TRBJ2-7): GAGVSQSPSNKVTEKGKDVELRCDPISGHTALYWYRQSLGQGLEFLIYFQGNSAPDKSGLPSDRFSAERTGGSVSTLTIQRTQQEDSAVYLCASSSFAGLAPPEQYFGPGTRLTVT.

The CDR3 bases are TGTGCCAGCAGCCGGACGGCAGTTCGGGATGAGCAGTTCTTC. It translates to CASSRTAVRDEQFF. The V call is TRBV7-2, the J call TRBJ2-1; unclear D gene. The V and J ends lost 5 bases and 8 bases respectively, with 16 bases between them. Germline V CDR1 and CDR2: SGHTA, FQGNSA. CDR3 length: 14 residues.

The rearrangement joins TRBV4-2 to TRBJ2-3; the D is unclear. The CDR3 contains 13 residues. V was trimmed by 4 bases and J by 4 bases, leaving 9 bases between them. CDR1 is LGHNA, CDR2 YNFKEQ, per germline. CDR3 DNA: TGTGCCAGCAGCCCCTCCTTTTCAGATACGCAGTATTTT. Amino acids: CASSPSFSDTQYF.

The chain links TRBV5-1 to TRBJ2-3, with 9 bases aligning to TRBD2. V lost 1 base, J lost 6 bases, and 12 bases stayed unmatched. The CDR3 has 17 amino acids. The germline V gene has CDR1 SGHRS and CDR2 YFSETQ. CDR3 DNA: TGCGCCAGCAGCTTGTCGGCTGGCGGGGGGGCAGCGGATACGCAGTATTTT. Residues: CASSLSAGGGAADTQYF.

This clone appeared once. The rearrangement joins TRBV7-9 to TRBJ2-3; 7 bases line up with TRBD1. Germline loops: CDR1 SEHNR, CDR2 FQNEAQ (reference sequence). J gave up 2 bases and V 11 bases, and 10 bases lay outside the gene matches. This CDR3 region has 14 residues. CDR3 sequence (DNA): TGTGCCTCCCTTAGGGACAGTCCCACAGATACGCAGTATTTT. It encodes CASLRDSPTDTQYF.

This sequence joins TRBV5-5 and TRBJ2-2; D is possibly TRBD1 or TRBD2 (6 bases each). V lost 1 base to trimming and J lost 4 bases, with 17 bases between them. Per the germline V gene, CDR1 is SGHKS and CDR2 is YYEKEE (reference sequence). The CDR3 sequence is 17 residues long. CDR3: CASSLIGTGAGTGELFF. DNA of the CDR3: TGTGCCAGCAGCTTGATCGGAACGGGGGCGGGCACCGGGGAGCTGTTTTTT.

The rearrangement uses TRBV5-1 and TRBJ2-5, with a weak D call TRBD2 (7 bases). With 6 bases removed from V and 1 base from J, the gap between germline ends came to 16 bases. Germline CDR1 and CDR2: SGHRS and YFSETQ. CDR3 length equals 15 residues. The CDR3 protein is CASNKGGGLQETQYF. For the CDR3, the DNA is TGCGCCAGCAATAAGGGGGGGGGCCTCCAAGAGACCCAGTACTTC.

This rearrangement joins TRBV9 to TRBJ2-3; D possibly corresponds to TRBD2 (6 bases). The CDR3 sequence is 12 residues long. The germline V gene has CDR1 SGDLS and CDR2 YYNGEE. Trimming took 3 bases from V and 4 from J, leaving 6 bases between them. The CDR3 region is CASSGGADTQYF. CDR3 bases: TGTGCCAGCAGCGGGGGGGCAGATACGCAGTATTTT.

This clone was counted a few times. Distinct nucleotide sequences in the sample also encode this CDR3. The J gene is TRBJ1-1, the V gene TRBV9; D remains unclear. There are 13 residues in the CDR3. The V end was cut by 2 bases, the J end by 0 bases, with 5 bases between. From germline, CDR1 is SGDLS and CDR2 YYNGEE. Written as DNA, the CDR3 is TGTGCCAGCAGCGTTGGGATGAACACTGAAGCTTTCTTT. It codes for CASSVGMNTEAFF.

In its sample, this clone was seen a few times. The chain employs TRBV19 and TRBJ1-5; no firm D call. Germline CDR1 LNHDA, CDR2 SQIVND (reference sequence). CDR3 length: 11 residues. The germline V and J ends were trimmed by 3 bases and 16 bases, with 13 bases remaining between them. The CDR3 sequence is CASSISSTYHF. CDR3 nucleotides: TGTGCCAGTAGTATCTCTTCGACATATCATTTT. The full variable domain, rest sourced from reference TRBV19 and TRBJ1-5, is DGGITQSPKYLFRKEGQNVTLSCEQNLNHDAMYWYRQDPGQGLRLIYYSQIVNDFQKGDIAEGYSVSREKKESFPLTVTSAQKNPTAFYLCASSISSTYHFGDGTRLSIL.

The chain joins TRBV18 to TRBJ1-2; D call uncertain. CDR3 size: 11 residues. Germline V gene data show CDR1 as KGHSH and CDR2 as LQKENI. The V gene lost 8 bases and the J gene lost 3 bases, with 7 bases spanning the gap. The DNA of the CDR3 is TGTGCCAGCCATGACGACTATGGCTACACCTTC. This gives the protein CASHDDYGYTF.

This chain uses TRBV6-1 with TRBJ2-5; perhaps TRBD2 as D (6 bases). CDR1 MNHNS and CDR2 SASEGT come from the germline V gene. The CDR3 contains 15 residues. The V end lost 6 bases, the J end lost 0 bases, and 14 bases lay between the germline ends. This chain's CDR3 is CASRPEGRDQETQYF. In DNA, the CDR3 is TGTGCCAGCAGGCCGGAGGGTCGCGACCAAGAGACCCAGTACTTC.

The genes are TRBV10-2 and TRBJ2-5; a possible D gene is TRBD2 (6 bases). V was shortened by 2 bases and J by 2 bases, with 12 bases between the two germline ends. The germline gives CDR1 WSHSY, CDR2 SAAADI. The CDR3 extends over 15 amino acids. DNA for the CDR3: TGCGCCAGCAGTGAGCCGCACCGGGGGCAAGAGACCCAGTACTTC. It encodes CASSEPHRGQETQYF.

The chain joins TRBV11-2 to TRBJ1-2; 11 positions match TRBD1. J lost 2 bases, V lost 5 bases, and 4 bases had no gene match. This CDR3 region has 15 residues. CDR1 and CDR2 (germline): SGHAT, FQNNGV. The CDR3 DNA follows: TGTGCCAGCAGCCTTGGACAGGGGGCAAACTATGGCTACACCTTC. Its translation is CASSLGQGANYGYTF.